The 18 T cell receptor beta chains below come from one sample, sequenced in a study of T cells expressing NK-cell markers. No DNA is given; TCRdb re-called the 5' RACE reads and lists each CDR3 protein once. Its listing shows 550,000 to 600,000 distinct CDR3 sequences. Sequenced material: blood T cells: a sorted CD56 or NKG2C T cell subset, CD4+ or CD8+ T cells, or bulk PBMC T cells (not recorded which). The receptor source for this set is a man in his late teens or twenties in good health.

The V and J genes are TRBV6-5 and TRBJ1-2; no DNA is available, so the TRBD1 call from TCRdb remains unchecked. In germline, CDR1 is MNHEY, CDR2 SVGAGI. The CDR3 contains 14 residues. CDR3 sequence reads: CASSSPGPNYGYTF.

The CDR3 sequence: CASSSGRSGEQYF. V is TRBV7-2 and J is TRBJ2-7; without DNA, the TCRdb call of TRBD2 cannot be checked. The CDR3 runs to 13 residues. Germline-derived CDR1 and CDR2 are SGHTA and FQGNSA.

The genes are TRBV5-1 and TRBJ2-1; TCRdb outputs TRBD1, but without DNA this stays unchecked. Per the germline V gene, CDR1 is SGHRS and CDR2 is YFSETQ. CDR3 length: 15 amino acids. The CDR3 loop is CASYSAGTPYNEQFF.

The J gene is TRBJ2-3, the V gene TRBV6-5; TCRdb names TRBD2, which stays unverified in the absence of DNA. Per germline, CDR1 MNHEY and CDR2 SVGAGI. The CDR3 totals 16 residues. This chain's CDR3 is CASSLKSGSLSDTQYF.

The chain links TRBV10-3 to TRBJ1-2; as DNA is missing, the TRBD1 call by TCRdb cannot be tested. Germline CDR1 and CDR2: ENHRY and SYGVKD. The CDR3 is made up of 13 amino acids. The CDR3 region is CAISEFRVRGYTF.

The chain uses TRBV29-1 and TRBJ2-5. CDR1 and CDR2 from the germline V gene are SQVTM and ANQGSEA. The CDR3 has 11 amino acids. CDR3 protein: CSVGREETQYF. Filled out from reference TRBV29-1 and TRBJ2-5, the complete variable domain reads SAVISQKPSRDICQRGTSLTIQCQVDSQVTMMFWYRQQPGQSLTLIATANQGSEATYESGFVIDKFPISRPNLTFSTLTVSNMSPEDSSIYLCSVGREETQYFGPGTRLLVL.

The V and J genes are TRBV4-2 and TRBJ1-6. Germline CDR1 and CDR2: LGHNA and YNFKEQ. This CDR3 region has 13 residues. CDR3 region: CASSQASNSPLHF.

The chain couples TRBV27 to TRBJ2-7; without DNA, the TCRdb call of TRBD1 cannot be checked. The CDR3 loop spans 15 amino acids. In germline, CDR1 is MNHEY, CDR2 SMNVEV (reference sequence). The CDR3 reads CASSGIRGEGYEQYF.

The CDR3 protein is CASSRQGLAGERRFF. V and J are TRBV14 and TRBJ2-1; TCRdb proposes TRBD2, but this gene call is untestable without DNA. CDR1 is SGHDN, CDR2 FVKESK, per germline. This CDR3 contains 15 residues.

The chain links TRBV7-9 to TRBJ2-3; TCRdb calls TRBD1, which cannot be checked without DNA. The CDR3 is 16 amino acids. Germline CDR1 SEHNR, CDR2 FQNEAQ (reference sequence). The CDR3 is CASSLDGGLAPRGEYF.

The chain links TRBV5-1 to TRBJ2-6; with no DNA, the TCRdb D assignment of TRBD2 cannot be verified. The CDR3 is 18 amino acids. Germline values: CDR1 SGHRS, CDR2 YFSETQ. The CDR3 here is CASSFSSGTSSGANVLTF.

The V call is TRBV25-1, the J call TRBJ2-5; the TCRdb D gene call, TRBD2, has no DNA to confirm it. Per germline, CDR1 MGHDK and CDR2 SYGVNS. This CDR3 has 14 amino acids. The CDR3 loop is CASSGRRARETQYF.

V and J are TRBV29-1 and TRBJ2-4. This CDR3 region has 13 residues. CDR1 and CDR2 from the germline V gene are SQVTM and ANQGSEA. The CDR3 loop is CSVTQVAKNIQYF.

This chain uses TRBV7-2 with TRBJ2-3; TCRdb picks TRBD2, but there is no DNA to check that call. The CDR3 consists of 14 residues. Germline V lookup: CDR1 SGHTA, CDR2 FQGNSA. The CDR3 is CASRTSEGTDTQYF.

The chain carries TRBV10-2 and TRBJ2-7; TCRdb's assignment of TRBD2 cannot be checked, as there is no DNA. The CDR3 sequence is 19 residues long. Germline V gives CDR1 WSHSY, CDR2 SAAADI. The CDR3 here is CASSAGFIRSGRPPYEQYF.

The rearrangement links TRBV6-2 or TRBV6-3 to TRBJ2-7; the D call from TCRdb, TRBD1, cannot be confirmed without DNA. CDR1 MNHEY and CDR2 SVGEGT come from the germline V gene. This CDR3 has 13 residues. The CDR3 protein is CASAAGTAYEQYF.

The rearrangement links TRBV2 to TRBJ2-7; TCRdb lists TRBD2, though no DNA is available to test this call. The germline CDR1 and CDR2 sequences are SNHLY and FYNNEI. CDR3 length equals 14 residues. The CDR3 reads CASSGTSGTYEQYF.

The chain couples TRBV24-1 to TRBJ2-1; no DNA is available, so the TRBD1 call from TCRdb remains unchecked. CDR3 length equals 13 residues. CDR1 and CDR2 (germline): KGHDR, SFDVKD. The chain's CDR3 is CATGAGSYNEQFF.